The clone carrying this TCR beta chain was detected only a few times. Method: immunoSEQ multiplex PCR; TCRdb's copy keeps in-frame clones and lacks some. The table records 100,000 to 150,000 clones, roughly 88% of them present only once. The V gene's germline CDR1 is SGHNT and CDR2 YYREEE (reference sequence). The CDR3 spans 16 residues. J lost 3 bases, V lost 0 bases, and 8 bases had no gene match. The data belong to a study of blood T cell repertoires in COVID-19. Overall study: COVID-19 samples collected from the United States, Italy and Spain covered acute and convalescent phases.

The clonotype was recovered from a man in his sixties or seventies with active COVID-19. The chain employs TRBV5-4 and TRBJ2-5; 7 positions match TRBD1. The sequenced material came from peripheral blood. Here the CDR3 reads CASSLGLQGPKETQYF. The CDR3 DNA is TGTGCCAGCAGCTTGGGCCTACAGGGGCCCAAAGAGACCCAGTACTTC.